The clone carrying this T cell receptor beta chain occurred once. This sample was included in a study of blood T cell repertoires in COVID-19. The table came from immunoSEQ multiplex PCR; TCRdb's copy has only in-frame clones and leaves some out. Of under 250,000 clones in the sample, approximately 87% are singletons; the top ten hold about 2.5%. V lost 0 bases and J 1 base, leaving 7 bases between the germline ends. CDR1 is SGHTS and CDR2 is YDEGEE in the germline V gene. The CDR3 extends over 14 amino acids. The origin of this receptor is a woman between 65 and 79 years old with active or convalescent COVID-19. The chain recombines TRBV5-8 with TRBJ1-1; the D is unclear. The sequencing input was peripheral blood. The CDR3 sequence: CASSLALWNTEAFF. The CDR3 DNA follows: TGTGCCAGCAGCTTGGCCCTGTGGAACACTGAAGCTTTCTTT. The whole variable domain, filled in from reference TRBV5-8 and TRBJ1-1, reads EAGVTQSPTHLIKTRGQQATLRCSPISGHTSVYWYQQALGLGLQFLLWYDEGEERNRGNFPPRFSGRQFPNYSSELNVNALELEDSALYLCASSLALWNTEAFFGQGTRLTVV.